This T cell receptor beta chain was sequenced for a study of blood T cell repertoires in COVID-19. Study overall: The United States, Italy and Spain supplied acute and convalescent COVID-19 samples. PBMCs, B-cell-depleted T cells, or T cells were the source of the cDNA or gDNA that made up the material.

Per the authors' pipeline: Researchers report that nucleated cell counts were estimated from reference gene primer amplification. Generated by immunoSEQ multiplex PCR, the TCRdb table keeps only in-frame clones and is missing some. V, J and clone size are those of that table, while D and trimming were read from the DNA. The repertoire holds some 150,000 clones, with approximately 86% as singletons. Worth noting for this clone: Lacking the conserved final phenylalanine or tryptophan, this CDR3 likely reflects a read error. Because the CDR3's place on the DNA is in doubt, the DNA is left out and the CDR3 is given as listed by TCRdb.

10 amino acids form the CDR3, both terminal residues included. Germline V gene lookup returns CDR1 SNHLY and CDR2 FYNNEI. Sequencing was done on a sample of peripheral blood. This chain uses TRBV2 with TRBJ1-2. This TCR came from a man aged 60 to 75 who had recovered from COVID-19. CDR3 in amino acids: CASSEARQHL.